Below, 15 T cell receptor beta chains from the same sample are listed, as sequenced in a study of Ad26.COV2.S vaccination and SARS-CoV-2 variants. Treatment meaning: roughly 19 received Ad26.COV2.S at low or high dose, single or two shots; 5 received placebo; per-sample allocation not given. Sampling happened 63 days after the first vaccine or placebo injection. This table comes from immunoSEQ multiplex PCR, and its TCRdb copy is limited to in-frame clones, with some not included. Here the sample spans around 300,000 clones, around 89% being singletons. The material was peripheral blood, obtained in a trial of Ad26.COV2.S vaccine versus placebo. The origin of the receptors is a person between 18 and 65 years old who received the Ad26.COV2.S COVID-19 vaccine or a placebo.

This chain joins TRBV27 and TRBJ2-1; the D gene could be TRBD1 or TRBD2 (6 bases each). V lost 5 bases and J 6 bases, leaving 20 bases between the germline ends. CDR3 size: 16 residues. Germline V gives CDR1 MNHEY, CDR2 SMNVEV (reference sequence). CDR3 sequence: CASSPLGAGRPNEQFF. The CDR3 DNA reads TGTGCCAGCAGTCCCCTGGGGGCGGGGCGCCCCAATGAGCAGTTCTTC.

V gene TRBV5-1 combines with J gene TRBJ2-7; TRBD1 aligns across 8 bases. J was trimmed by 6 bases and V by 0 bases; bases with no gene match: 8. The germline gives CDR1 SGHRS, CDR2 YFSETQ. The CDR3 totals 15 residues. The CDR3 nucleotides read TGCGCCAGCAGCTTGGCAGACAGGGGCGAAAGCGAGCAGTACTTC. Translated, it gives CASSLADRGESEQYF.

The chain employs TRBV5-1 and TRBJ2-7; 12 bases are shared with TRBD1. V lost 4 bases, J lost 6 bases, and 11 bases stayed unmatched. The CDR3 has 16 residues. Germline V lookup: CDR1 SGHRS, CDR2 YFSETQ. The CDR3 nucleotides read TGCGCCAGCAGCCTGGGACAGGGGGCGTATTTGGTCGAGCAGTACTTC. The encoded protein is CASSLGQGAYLVEQYF.

This clone has a single count. V is TRBV5-1 and J is TRBJ2-7, with D perhaps TRBD2 (5 bases). The CDR3 consists of 14 residues. Per germline, CDR1 SGHRS and CDR2 YFSETQ. V lost 5 bases, J lost 5 bases, and 17 bases lay in between. The DNA for the CDR3 is TGCGCCAGCAGTCCCTCGGGAACGGGGAACGAGCAGTACTTC. Encoded protein: CASSPSGTGNEQYF.

The genes are TRBV2 and TRBJ2-5; 10 bases agree with TRBD1. CDR1 SNHLY and CDR2 FYNNEI come from the germline V gene. This CDR3 is built from 14 residues. V trimming: 4 bases; J trimming: 4 bases; junction bases outside the gene matches: 3. CDR3 DNA: TGTGCCAGCAGTGCTTGGGACAGGGGAGAGACCCAGTACTTC. It translates to CASSAWDRGETQYF.

This chain uses TRBV2 with TRBJ2-6; D gene uncertain. The germline V gene has CDR1 SNHLY and CDR2 FYNNEI. The ends were cut back, 6 bases at V and 0 bases at J, with 15 bases in the middle. This CDR3 is 17 amino acids long. The CDR3 sequence is CASSPSQPRSGANVLTF. In DNA form, the CDR3 reads TGTGCCAGCAGCCCCTCACAGCCCCGCTCTGGGGCCAACGTCCTGACTTTC. Variable domain in full (rest from reference TRBV2 and TRBJ2-6): EPEVTQTPSHQVTQMGQEVILRCVPISNHLYFYWYRQILGQKVEFLVSFYNNEISEKSEIFDDQFSVERPDGSNFTLKIRSTKLEDSAMYFCASSPSQPRSGANVLTFGAGSRLTVL.

A single count supports this clone. This sequence joins TRBV2 and TRBJ1-5, with 7 nucleotides matching TRBD1. CDR1 is SNHLY, CDR2 FYNNEI, per germline. The CDR3 is 17 residues long. After removal of 3 bases from V and 2 bases from J, the junction contained 10 bases not matched to a gene. CDR3: CASSDLGGAGGNQPQHF. The DNA for the CDR3 is TGTGCCAGCAGTGACCTAGGGGGCGCGGGTGGCAATCAGCCCCAGCATTTT.

The V and J genes are TRBV7-2 and TRBJ2-4; 11 bases align to TRBD2. CDR1 SGHTA and CDR2 FQGNSA come from the germline V gene. V lost 0 bases and J lost 5; bases outside the gene matches: 3. This CDR3 has 16 residues. The CDR3 sequence is CASSLALSGGENIQYF. The CDR3 DNA follows: TGTGCCAGCAGCTTAGCCCTTAGCGGGGGGGAAAACATTCAGTACTTC.

The rearrangement joins TRBV29-1 to TRBJ2-5; possibly TRBD1 for D (6 bases). Trimming removed 8 bases at V and 0 bases at J, with 10 bases between. The CDR3 has 12 amino acids. The germline V gene encodes CDR1 SQVTM and CDR2 ANQGSEA. The CDR3 coding sequence is TGCAGCCACGGGACATACCAAGAGACCCAGTACTTC. Its protein is CSHGTYQETQYF.

The genes are TRBV7-3 and TRBJ1-6; D perhaps matches TRBD1 (6 bases). Germline loops: CDR1 SGHTA, CDR2 FQGTGA. This CDR3 region has 15 residues. V was shortened by 2 bases and J by 7 bases, with 12 bases between the two germline ends. The CDR3 loop reads CASSLEAGENSPLHF. CDR3 DNA: TGTGCCAGCAGCTTAGAGGCAGGGGAAAATTCACCCCTCCACTTT.

The V call is TRBV6-6, the J call TRBJ1-6, with TRBD1 matching over 8 bases. With V trimmed by 0 bases and J by 15 bases, 4 bases remained unmatched. From germline, CDR1 is MNHNY and CDR2 SVGAGI (reference sequence). The CDR3 totals 13 residues. As DNA, the CDR3 is TGTGCCAGCAGTTACTCACCGGGACAGGACCTCCACTTT. This codes for CASSYSPGQDLHF.

This clone was found once. Distinct nucleotide sequences in the sample also encode this CDR3. The V gene is TRBV5-4, the J gene TRBJ1-2; D is unresolved. The V and J ends lost 0 bases and 8 bases respectively, with 11 bases between them. CDR1 is SGHNT, CDR2 YYREEE, per germline (reference sequence). This CDR3 is built from 13 residues. Written as DNA, the CDR3 is TGTGCCAGCAGCTTGGATCGGGGTCAGGGCTACACCTTC. It specifies CASSLDRGQGYTF. The variable domain in full, completed from reference TRBV5-4 and TRBJ1-2, reads ETGVTQSPTHLIKTRGQQVTLRCSSQSGHNTVSWYQQALGQGPQFIFQYYREEENGRGNFPPRFSGLQFPNYSSELNVNALELDDSALYLCASSLDRGQGYTFGSGTRLTVV.

The V and J genes are TRBV7-2 and TRBJ1-2; D is ambiguous. The CDR3 consists of 13 residues. V lost 1 base to trimming and J lost 7 bases, with 10 bases between them. Germline lookup yields CDR1 SGHTA and CDR2 FQGNSA. The CDR3 coding sequence is TGTGCCAGCAGCTTAGAAGGCGCGGGTGGCTACACCTTC. The encoded protein is CASSLEGAGGYTF.

The rearrangement links TRBV6-2 or TRBV6-3 to TRBJ2-2, with no clear D. The CDR3 has 15 residues. CDR1 and CDR2 from the germline V gene are MNHEY and SVGEGT. With 6 bases removed from V and 0 bases from J, the gap between germline ends came to 11 bases. The CDR3 sequence is CASSPTVANTGELFF. The CDR3 DNA is TGTGCCAGCAGCCCCACCGTGGCGAACACCGGGGAGCTGTTTTTT.

V usage is TRBV6-4 and J usage is TRBJ1-4; possible D gene TRBD1, 5 bases. Germline lookup yields CDR1 MRHNA and CDR2 SNTAGT. The length of the CDR3 is 12 residues. Trimming left V 6 bases short and J 11 bases short, with 13 bases between. CDR3 nucleotide sequence: TGTGCCAGCAGGTCCCCCGAGGGGAAACTGTTTTTT. Amino acid sequence: CASRSPEGKLFF.